The clone carrying this TCR beta chain has only a few counts. Its antigen remains unknown. The data were obtained in a study of cytomegalovirus exposure and HLA in healthy donors. Findings of the study overall: The authors later linked a missense DCLRE1C variant to TCR beta V- and J-gene trimming. The majority of TCR sequences were rare, yet some public TCRs appeared in many donors. Sequencing depth across donors, presence/absence analyses assumed, was roughly uniform.

The CDR3 runs 12 residues. With 5 bases clipped from V and 9 bases from J, the junction kept 4 bases outside the gene matches. Germline loops: CDR1 SGHDT, CDR2 YYEEEE. PCR employed 60 Vbeta and 13 Jbeta primers. The method was immunoSEQ multiplex PCR; TCRdb's version includes in-frame clones alone and lacks a portion of them. Of about 190,000 clones in the sample, 84% were seen once. The sample was PBMCs. The chain recombines TRBV5-6 with TRBJ2-1; 8 bases align to TRBD1. The sequence was obtained from a woman aged 45-65 years in good health and CMV-seropositive. The CDR3 sequence is CASSRTGREQFF. DNA of the CDR3: TGTGCCAGCAGTCGGACAGGGCGTGAGCAGTTCTTC. Based on the CDR3 plus reference TRBV5-6 and TRBJ2-1, the full variable domain is DAGVTQSPTHLIKTRGQQVTLRCSPKSGHDTVSWYQQALGQGPQFIFQYYEEEERQRGNFPDRFSGHQFPNYSSELNVNALLLGDSALYLCASSRTGREQFFGPGTRLTVL.